This TCR beta chain was observed in a study of persistence of HIV-infected CD4 T cells. Regarding the study as a whole: Antigen-responding cells were enriched for degenerate expanded CDR3beta sequences.

The libraries were made with immunoSEQ version 4 in survey mode. TCRdb's copy holds only in-frame clones and misses some; the assay was immunoSEQ multiplex PCR. The table includes 36,000 or so clones, around 83% detected once. Looked up from germline, CDR1 is LGHNA and CDR2 is YNFKEQ. The CDR3 is 16 amino acids. Germline trimming cut 3 bases from V and 4 bases from J; bases unmatched to any gene: 9. Turning to this clone: Antigen: not known.

The stimulus was an HIV-1 Gag 15-mer peptide pool, about 1 ug/peptide/mL. CD40L/CD69 double-negative CD45RO-high memory CD4+ T cells were collected. This TCR derives from an adult with HIV. The donor label of this sample is uncertain. The rearrangement joins TRBV4-2 to TRBJ1-2, with 9 bases matching TRBD1. The source was cultured CD4+ T cells from PBMCs, collected from a patient who received antiretroviral therapy. The CDR3 bases are TGTGCCAGCAGCCAGGACACAGGGGGCGCGTCCTATGGCTACACCTTC. It yields the protein CASSQDTGGASYGYTF.